This TCR beta chain derives from a study of blood T cell repertoires in COVID-19. Study information: Acute and convalescent COVID-19 specimens originated in the United States, Italy and Spain.

In assigning cohorts, the study relied on participant-reported clinical history. Before they entered the study, exposed participants had met a COVID-19 case within 2 weeks. Repertoires were generated with immunoSEQ multiplex PCR, while TCRdb's copy carries only in-frame clones and drops some. Among approximately 340,000 clones listed, 90% to 95% were seen once. The V gene end was trimmed by 6 bases and the J gene end by 8 bases; junction bases not matched to a gene: 4. The CDR3 length is 12 residues. Germline V lookup: CDR1 MNHEY, CDR2 SVGAGI. The sequencing sample was made of PBMCs or T cells enriched from blood (not recorded which). The chain joins TRBV6-5 to TRBJ1-2; 9 bases are shared with TRBD1. The sequence was collected from a woman aged 40 to 49 who had been exposed to COVID-19. The CDR3 loop reads CASSRGQGGYTF. The DNA of the CDR3 is TGTGCCAGCAGCAGGGGACAGGGCGGCTACACCTTC.